Described below is a single T cell receptor beta chain sequence and its context. This clonotype has only a few counts. Its antigen remains undetermined. There are no base qualities to consult, and no much larger clone falls within one base. In the paper's terms, the treatment or condition label means: allogeneic hematopoietic cell transplantation with graft depleted of TCRalphabeta T cells and CD19 B cells. TCRalphabeta/CD19-depleted allogeneic hematopoietic cell grafts were given to the transplant recipients, all of whom were children. The sample comes from a study of T-cell reconstitution after alpha-beta-depleted transplantation in children (dated by TCRdb to about 2016). With respect to the entire study: The study quantitatively tracked T-cell immune reconstitution after TCRalphabeta/CD19-depleted allogeneic hematopoietic cell transplantation in children using TCR repertoire profiling. Broad study findings and their caveats: The high TCRbeta diversity at day 60 in some patients was ascribed to recipient T cells and intrathymic progenitors that had survived conditioning. The frequencies of hyperexpanded clones fell over the following months, and after one year, T-cell counts and TCRbeta diversity were mostly attributed to newly produced T cells. About two months after transplant, the apparently early recovery of alphabetaT-cell counts reportedly depended on just several hundred clones that had expanded rapidly and came from non-depleted graft cells.

Library construction relied on PCR. The sequencer listed for this sample is Illumina HiSeq 2500. Molecular barcoding was employed in the preparation of TCR libraries, with unique molecular identifiers being used to normalize TCRbeta repertoire quantification. TCRdb reworked the public reads: Q25 trimming with fastp, MiXCR clone assembly, productive beta chains retained. Every distinct CDR3 protein forms one entry, paired with its most common genes and DNA. This sample holds some 200,000 distinct CDR3 sequences; 6.6% were observed only once. Together, the top ten hold 4.5% to 6.5% of the sample. From the germline V gene, CDR1 is SGHAT and CDR2 is FQNNGV. V loses 4 bases at its end and J loses 9 bases; junction bases beyond the gene matches: 12. The cysteine opens and the phenylalanine closes a CDR3 of 16 amino acids. Only the CDR3 portion is preserved as DNA: 48 bases, with reading frame beginning at the first base.

This clonotype originated in a boy between 2 and 10 years old with acute lymphoblastic leukemia, due to receive a stem cell transplant. Sequences were derived from PBMCs, sampled before TCRalphabeta/CD19-depleted stem cell transplant. In this chain, TRBV11-2 is recombined with TRBJ2-1; a stretch of 10 junction bases matches TRBD2. DNA sequence: TGTGCCAGCAGCTCGATTTTACCGGGACTAGCGCGTGAGCAGTTCTTC. Translated, this gives CASSSILPGLAREQFF.